Following are 13 T cell receptor beta chains from one sample sequenced in a study of Tregs in tolerant kidney transplant recipients. Repertoires were generated with immunoSEQ multiplex PCR, while TCRdb's copy carries only in-frame clones and drops some. The sample has just under 65,000 clones, 98% seen once. The source material was Tregs from blood, sampled before the transplant. The receptors shown here come from a human donor who received a combined kidney and bone marrow transplant.

The rearrangement links TRBV5-1 to TRBJ2-3; 8 positions agree with TRBD2. J was trimmed by 1 base and V by 0 bases; bases with no gene match: 13. Germline CDR1 and CDR2: SGHRS and YFSETQ. The length of the CDR3 is 19 residues. CDR3: CASSLVAGIGRFRTDTQYF. CDR3 DNA: TGCGCCAGCAGCTTGGTAGCGGGGATAGGCAGATTTCGCACAGATACGCAGTATTTT.

This clone was counted a single time. The chain recombines TRBV19 with TRBJ1-5, with D perhaps TRBD1 (5 bases). CDR1 LNHDA and CDR2 SQIVND come from the germline V gene (reference sequence). CDR3 length: 12 amino acids. V was pared by 3 bases and J by 16 bases, with 16 bases between. CDR3 DNA sequence: TGTGCCAGTAGTATTAGGCCAGGGCCCATCCATTTT. Translating gives CASSIRPGPIHF.

The V gene is TRBV12-5, the J gene TRBJ2-7; TRBD2 matches at 9 bases. Germline CDR1 and CDR2: LGHNT and FRNRAP. V dropped 0 bases and J dropped 2; count of bases not matched to a gene: 8. The CDR3 consists of 17 residues. The CDR3 protein is CASGLVHTSGPPYEQYF. The CDR3 region has the DNA TGTGCTAGTGGTTTGGTCCACACTAGCGGGCCTCCCTACGAGCAGTACTTC.

This rearrangement joins TRBV29-1 to TRBJ1-1; possibly TRBD1 for D (6 bases). The V end lost 5 bases, the J end lost 4 bases, and 8 bases lay between the germline ends. Per the germline V gene, CDR1 is SQVTM and CDR2 is ANQGSEA. The CDR3 covers 11 residues. CDR3 loop: CSVSRGTEAFF. As DNA, the CDR3 is TGCAGCGTTAGCAGGGGCACTGAAGCTTTCTTT.

The V call is TRBV4-2, the J call TRBJ2-3; possible D gene TRBD2, 6 bases. V was shortened by 0 bases and J by 0 bases, with 19 bases between the two germline ends. Germline CDR1 LGHNA, CDR2 YNFKEQ. The CDR3 spans 19 residues. Written as DNA, the CDR3 is TGTGCCAGCAGCCAAGATCGGGCCAAGGCGGGGTTCAGCACAGATACGCAGTATTTT. The encoded protein is CASSQDRAKAGFSTDTQYF.

V is TRBV10-3 and J is TRBJ1-1, with D possibly TRBD1 on 6 matching bases. Deletions cut 0 bases from V and 4 bases from J, with 12 bases between. The V gene's germline CDR1 is ENHRY and CDR2 SYGVKD. The CDR3 is 15 residues long. CDR3 nucleotide sequence: TGTGCCATCAGTGAGTCGTTTTCAGGGGCCACTGAAGCTTTCTTT. Translating gives CAISESFSGATEAFF.

The gene calls are TRBV4-1 and TRBJ2-5; TRBD2 matches at 14 bases. With V trimmed by 3 bases and J by 9 bases, 3 bases remained unmatched. The germline gives CDR1 MGHRA, CDR2 YSYEKL. The CDR3 loop spans 14 amino acids. The CDR3 nucleotides are TGCGCCAGCAGCCAGGGACTAGCGGGAGCGGCCCAGTACTTC. Its translation: CASSQGLAGAAQYF.

The chain is built from TRBV2 and TRBJ2-3, with 7 bases that match TRBD2. The J segment lost 0 bases and the V segment lost 6 bases, leaving 9 bases of the junction unmatched. The CDR3 is 16 residues long. Germline CDR1 SNHLY, CDR2 FYNNEI. This chain's CDR3 is CASRGGAGFSTDTQYF. The CDR3, as DNA: TGTGCCAGCAGGGGAGGGGCGGGTTTTAGCACAGATACGCAGTATTTT.

The V gene is TRBV9, the J gene TRBJ2-7, with a tentative D call TRBD1 (6 bases). V shed 7 bases and J shed 0 bases, with 20 bases lying between them. The germline V gene has CDR1 SGDLS and CDR2 YYNGEE. This CDR3 region has 16 residues. The CDR3 DNA is TGTGCCAGCTCCCGAGGGGCAGGGGCGATCTCCTACGAGCAGTACTTC. Its protein is CASSRGAGAISYEQYF.

V gene TRBV11-2 combines with J gene TRBJ2-3; D might be TRBD2 (5 bases). Germline loops: CDR1 SGHAT, CDR2 FQNNGV. The CDR3 consists of 16 residues. The ends were cut back, 0 bases at V and 0 bases at J, with 10 bases in the middle. The CDR3 DNA is TGTGCCAGCAGCTTAGATTTGGGCGGGAGCACAGATACGCAGTATTTT. Translation gives CASSLDLGGSTDTQYF.

This clone came up once. The rearrangement uses TRBV9 and TRBJ2-3; 14 nucleotides line up with TRBD2. CDR1 SGDLS and CDR2 YYNGEE come from the germline V gene. V shed 3 bases and J 2 bases; nucleotides not matched to a gene: 11. The CDR3 runs 19 residues. In DNA form, the CDR3 reads TGTGCCAGCAGCGGAACGTACCTGGGACTAGCGGGGGTCACAGATACGCAGTATTTT. Its translation is CASSGTYLGLAGVTDTQYF.

This clone showed up just once. The chain couples TRBV21-1 to TRBJ1-2. TRBV21-1 is labeled a pseudogene. CDR3 size: 14 residues. The CDR3 reads CASSKGEEGCGYTF. In DNA, the CDR3 is TGTGCCAGCAGCAAAGGAGAGGAAGGATGTGGCTACACCTTC.

The gene calls are TRBV11-3 and TRBJ2-1; 8 bases fit TRBD1. Germline assignment: CDR1 SGHNT and CDR2 YENEEA. The CDR3 extends over 15 amino acids. The V and J ends lost 5 bases and 1 base, in that order; junction bases with no gene match: 4. The CDR3 DNA reads as TGTGCCAGCAGCCAGAGACAGGGGTCCTACAATGAGCAGTTCTTC. It yields the protein CASSQRQGSYNEQFF.